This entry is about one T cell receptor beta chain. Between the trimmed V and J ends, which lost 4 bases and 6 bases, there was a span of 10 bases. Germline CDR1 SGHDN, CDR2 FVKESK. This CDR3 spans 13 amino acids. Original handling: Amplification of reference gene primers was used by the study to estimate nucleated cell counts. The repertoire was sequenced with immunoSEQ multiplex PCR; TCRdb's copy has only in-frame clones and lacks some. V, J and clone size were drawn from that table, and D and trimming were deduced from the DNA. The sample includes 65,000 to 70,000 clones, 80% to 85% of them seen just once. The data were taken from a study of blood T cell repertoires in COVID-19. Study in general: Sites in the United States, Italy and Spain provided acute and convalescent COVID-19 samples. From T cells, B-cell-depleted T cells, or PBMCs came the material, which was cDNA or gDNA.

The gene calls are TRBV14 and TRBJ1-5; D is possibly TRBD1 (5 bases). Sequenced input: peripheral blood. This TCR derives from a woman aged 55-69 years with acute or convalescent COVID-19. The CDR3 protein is CASSLERGQPQHF. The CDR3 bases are TGTGCCAGCAGCCTTGAAAGGGGTCAGCCCCAGCATTTT.